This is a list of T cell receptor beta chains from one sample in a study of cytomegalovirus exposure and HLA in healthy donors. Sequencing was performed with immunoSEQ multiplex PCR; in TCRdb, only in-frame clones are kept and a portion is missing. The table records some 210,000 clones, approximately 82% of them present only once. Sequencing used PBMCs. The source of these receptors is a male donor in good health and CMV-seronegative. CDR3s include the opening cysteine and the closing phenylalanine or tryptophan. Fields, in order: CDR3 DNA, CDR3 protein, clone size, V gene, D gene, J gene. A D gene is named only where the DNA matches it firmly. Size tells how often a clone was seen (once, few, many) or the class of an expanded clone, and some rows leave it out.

cdr3_nt: TGTGCCAGCAGCTTTAAGAACACTGAAGCTTTCTTT; cdr3_aa: CASSFKNTEAFF; clone_size: NA; v_call: TRBV5-8; d_call: NA; j_call: TRBJ1-1
cdr3_nt: TGCGCCAGCAGCTTGTATCGGGAGGCCAACAATGAGCAGTTCTTC; cdr3_aa: CASSLYREANNEQFF; clone_size: many; v_call: TRBV5-1; d_call: TRBD2; j_call: TRBJ2-1
cdr3_nt: TGTGCCAGCACCTCCCGGGGAGCACCGTACTCCTACGAGCAGTACTTC; cdr3_aa: CASTSRGAPYSYEQYF; clone_size: NA; v_call: TRBV21-1; d_call: NA; j_call: TRBJ2-7
cdr3_nt: TGTGCCAGTAGTACCTCTTCGGGGAAGGTGACTGAAGCTTTCTTT; cdr3_aa: CASSTSSGKVTEAFF; clone_size: NA; v_call: TRBV19; d_call: NA; j_call: TRBJ1-1
cdr3_nt: TGTTCCAGCAGCTTAGCGTTGGGGGGTATCGAAGAAAAACTGTTTTTT; cdr3_aa: CSSSLALGGIEEKLFF; clone_size: NA; v_call: TRBV7-9; d_call: NA; j_call: TRBJ1-4
cdr3_nt: TGTGCCAGCAGTTTCAGAGGACATTCTGGGAATGAGCAGTTCTTC; cdr3_aa: CASSFRGHSGNEQFF; clone_size: NA; v_call: TRBV28; d_call: NA; j_call: TRBJ2-1
cdr3_nt: TGCGCCAGCAGCCCTGGGAGGGCTAGCGGGATTGTGGAGACCCAGTACTTC; cdr3_aa: CASSPGRASGIVETQYF; clone_size: NA; v_call: TRBV4-1; d_call: TRBD2; j_call: TRBJ2-5
cdr3_nt: TGCGCCAGCAGCGATGAGTACACCGGGGAGCTGTTTTTT; cdr3_aa: CASSDEYTGELFF; clone_size: NA; v_call: TRBV5-1; d_call: NA; j_call: TRBJ2-2
cdr3_nt: TGTGCCAGCAGCTTCGGACTAGCGGGAGTTAATGAGCAGTTCTTC; cdr3_aa: CASSFGLAGVNEQFF; clone_size: NA; v_call: TRBV5-5; d_call: TRBD2; j_call: TRBJ2-1
cdr3_nt: TGTGCCAGCAGCACCCCTCCACAGGGGGTAAACACCGGGGAGCTGTTTTTT; cdr3_aa: CASSTPPQGVNTGELFF; clone_size: NA; v_call: TRBV9; d_call: TRBD1; j_call: TRBJ2-2
cdr3_nt: TGTGCCAGCAGCTTAGGAGGCACAGATACGCAGTATTTT; cdr3_aa: CASSLGGTDTQYF; clone_size: NA; v_call: TRBV7-9; d_call: NA; j_call: TRBJ2-3
cdr3_nt: TGTGCCAGCAGCTTAGGCTTTGGGGACAAATACAATGAGCAGTTCTTC; cdr3_aa: CASSLGFGDKYNEQFF; clone_size: NA; v_call: TRBV7-2; d_call: NA; j_call: TRBJ2-1
cdr3_nt: TGTGCCAGAGCCGGGACTACTCGCTACTCCTACGAGCAGTACTTC; cdr3_aa: CARAGTTRYSYEQYF; clone_size: NA; v_call: TRBV6-8; d_call: TRBD2; j_call: TRBJ2-7
cdr3_nt: TGTGCCAGCAGCGGAACTAGCGGGAGGACCACAGATACGCAGTATTTT; cdr3_aa: CASSGTSGRTTDTQYF; clone_size: once; v_call: TRBV9; d_call: TRBD2; j_call: TRBJ2-3
cdr3_nt: TGCGCCAGCAGGCAAGCAGAGGGATTCACTGAAGCTTTCTTT; cdr3_aa: CASRQAEGFTEAFF; clone_size: NA; v_call: TRBV4-1; d_call: NA; j_call: TRBJ1-1
cdr3_nt: TGCGCCAGCAGCTCCGGTGCTCTTAATGAAAAACTGTTTTTT; cdr3_aa: CASSSGALNEKLFF; clone_size: NA; v_call: TRBV5-1; d_call: NA; j_call: TRBJ1-4
cdr3_nt: TGTGCCAGCTCATCCGGGACTAGCCCAGAGACCCAGTACTTC; cdr3_aa: CASSSGTSPETQYF; clone_size: NA; v_call: TRBV18; d_call: TRBD2; j_call: TRBJ2-5